This passage covers 2 T cell receptor beta chains from one sample sequenced in a study of blood T cell repertoires in COVID-19. Assay: immunoSEQ multiplex PCR; the TCRdb copy retains only in-frame clones and omits some. The top ten hold around 8.1% of the sample, which has 150,000 to 180,000 clones, approximately 85% seen once. Sequencing was performed on peripheral blood. Receptors originate from a woman aged 60-75 years with COVID-19, enrolled during active disease.

The V and J genes are TRBV6-6 and TRBJ2-7; TRBD1 agrees at 9 bases. Trimming took 4 bases from V and 1 from J; bases not matched to a gene: 5. The CDR3 is made up of 15 amino acids. Germline V gene data show CDR1 as MNHNY and CDR2 as SVGAGI (reference sequence). DNA of the CDR3: TGTGCCAGCAGTTCCACCGGGACAGGGTCCTACGAGCAGTACTTC. As protein: CASSSTGTGSYEQYF.

This chain links TRBV7-9 with TRBJ1-6; TRBD1 aligns across 8 bases. The CDR3 covers 17 residues. V dropped 5 bases and J dropped 6; count of bases not matched to a gene: 12. The germline V gene encodes CDR1 SEHNR and CDR2 FQNEAQ (reference sequence). The DNA of the CDR3 is TGTGCCAGCAGCCCTCCGATCGGGACAGGTCCTAATTCACCCCTCCACTTT. Its protein is CASSPPIGTGPNSPLHF.